The rows below give T cell receptor beta chains drawn from one sample of a study of blood T cell repertoires in COVID-19. TCRdb's copy holds only in-frame clones and misses some; the assay was immunoSEQ multiplex PCR. The top ten hold about 4.5% of the sample, which has more than 100,000 clones, about 79% seen once. Sequenced sample: peripheral blood. The receptors come from a woman aged 70 to 79 with acute or convalescent COVID-19. The CDR3 runs from the conserved cysteine through the conserved F or W. The order of the fields is J gene, CDR3 length, V gene, D gene, clone size, CDR3 protein, CDR3 DNA. A D gene is named only where the DNA matches it firmly. Clone size is shown for a subset of rows, as once, few, many or a class of expanded clone.

TRBJ2-7	14	TRBV18	NA	NA	CASSPDRTSYEQYF	TGTGCCAGCTCACCTGACAGAACCTCCTACGAGCAGTACTTC
TRBJ2-3	14	TRBV5-1	NA	NA	CASSPGTPRDTQYF	TGCGCCAGCAGCCCTGGGACTCCTCGAGATACGCAGTATTTT
TRBJ1-5	13	TRBV12-3/TRBV12-4	NA	NA	CASSLAGNQPQHF	TGTGCCAGCAGTTTGGCAGGGAATCAGCCCCAGCATTTT
TRBJ1-2	13	TRBV6-5	NA	NA	CAVRGNSNYGYTF	TGTGCCGTGAGGGGGAATTCTAACTATGGCTACACCTTC
TRBJ2-7	13	TRBV7-9	NA	once	CASSGTELHEQYF	TGTGCCAGCTCCGGAACAGAGTTACACGAGCAGTACTTC
TRBJ2-1	15	TRBV4-3	TRBD2	NA	CASSQLTSGGNEQFF	TGCGCCAGCAGCCAACTGACTAGCGGAGGAAATGAGCAGTTCTTC
TRBJ2-2	12	TRBV3-1/TRBV3-2	NA	NA	CASSHSTGELFF	TGTGCCAGCAGCCACTCCACCGGGGAGCTGTTTTTT
TRBJ2-4	12	TRBV7-2	NA	NA	CASSLVTDSQYF	TGTGCCAGCAGCTTAGTTACGGACAGCCAGTACTTC
TRBJ1-5	14	TRBV30	TRBD1	NA	CACGQGSGNQPQHF	TGTGCCTGTGGACAGGGAAGTGGCAATCAGCCCCAGCATTTT
TRBJ1-2	15	TRBV7-2	TRBD1	NA	CASTPSLKTGHGYTF	TGTGCCAGCACCCCCAGCCTAAAGACAGGGCATGGCTACACCTTC